This T cell receptor (beta chain) comes out of a study of cytomegalovirus exposure and HLA in healthy donors. Study-wide results and limits: Most TCR sequences were rare, but some public TCRs occurred in many donors. Associated with cytomegalovirus, according to the listing, were 164 TCR beta chains.

Healthy bone marrow donors supplied every sample. This clone came up once. Antigen specificity is unknown. The primer mix had 60 Vbeta and 13 Jbeta primers. In the study's own analysis: A later analysis tallied some 80 million unique TCR beta chains, around 10 million of them shared. Sequencing was performed with immunoSEQ multiplex PCR; in TCRdb, only in-frame clones are kept and a portion is missing. D and trimming come from the DNA, and the V and J calls and clone size come from that table. This table holds 110,000 to 150,000 clones, around three quarters found once. CDR1 SQVTM and CDR2 ANQGSEA come from the germline V gene. J was trimmed by 5 bases and V by 7 bases; bases with no gene match: 12. The CDR3 sequence is 15 residues long.

The rearrangement links TRBV29-1 to TRBJ2-5, with 11 bases fitting TRBD2. The sequence was collected from a man aged 35 to 55 in good health and CMV-seropositive. The sample taken for sequencing was PBMCs. CDR3 bases: TGCAGCGGTAGTAGCGGGAGGGCCTCTGGGGAGACCCAGTACTTC. As protein: CSGSSGRASGETQYF.